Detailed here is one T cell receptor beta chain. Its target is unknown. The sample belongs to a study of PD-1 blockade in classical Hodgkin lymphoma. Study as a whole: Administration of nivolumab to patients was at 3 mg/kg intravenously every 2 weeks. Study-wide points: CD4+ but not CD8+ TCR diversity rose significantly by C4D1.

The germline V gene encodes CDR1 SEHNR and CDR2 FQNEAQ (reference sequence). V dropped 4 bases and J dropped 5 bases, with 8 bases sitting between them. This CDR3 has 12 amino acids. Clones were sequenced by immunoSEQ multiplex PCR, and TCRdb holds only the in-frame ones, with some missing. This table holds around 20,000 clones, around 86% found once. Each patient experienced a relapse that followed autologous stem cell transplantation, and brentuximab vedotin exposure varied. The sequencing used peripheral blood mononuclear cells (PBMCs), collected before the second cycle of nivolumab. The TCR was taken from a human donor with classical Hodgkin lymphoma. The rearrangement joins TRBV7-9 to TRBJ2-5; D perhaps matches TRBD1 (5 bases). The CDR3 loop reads CASSSDSETQYF. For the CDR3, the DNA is TGTGCCAGCAGCTCCGACAGCGAGACCCAGTACTTC. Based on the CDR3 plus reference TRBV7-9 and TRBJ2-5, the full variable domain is DTGVSQNPRHKITKRGQNVTFRCDPISEHNRLYWYRQTLGQGPEFLTYFQNEAQLEKSRLLSDRFSAERPKGSFSTLEIQRTEQGDSAMYLCASSSDSETQYFGPGTRLLVL.